These 5 T cell receptor beta chains were all obtained from the same sample, sequenced in a study of post-analysis software for immune sequencing data. Overall study findings and caveats: Relative to controls, patients had several TRBV segments at higher frequency, with TRBV5-6, TRBV5-1 and TRBV20-1 among these.

Antigens for these TCRs are unknown. The library was made from cDNA and included unique molecular identifiers. In TCRdb, the PCR reads were re-called with MiXCR into one record per CDR3 protein. Found here are hundreds of thousands of distinct CDR3 sequences, 30% of them singletons; the top ten hold around 0.56%. Sequenced sample: blood. Receptors originate from a girl aged 10-17 years with multiple sclerosis.

As concerns this clonotype: Germline is not matched at one junction end, which may reflect a read error. This chain uses TRBV20-1 with TRBJ2-7, with D unclear. In germline, CDR1 is DFQATT, CDR2 SNEGSKA (reference sequence). The CDR3 has 12 amino acids. The CDR3 region is CSARDSGDTESF. The CDR3 DNA reads TGCAGTGCTAGAGATTCAGGAGATACAGAATCCTTC.

This clonotype turned up a few times. The V gene is TRBV20-1, the J gene TRBJ2-5; 7 bases map to TRBD1. Germline lookup yields CDR1 DFQATT and CDR2 SNEGSKA (reference sequence). V shed 3 bases, J shed 4 bases, and the junction held 8 bases outside the gene matches. The length of the CDR3 is 14 residues. The CDR3, as DNA: TGCAGTGCTAGGGCCCCAGGGGGTGGAGAGACCCAGTACTTC. Protein product: CSARAPGGGETQYF.

The rearrangement links TRBV27 to TRBJ2-4; D is unclear. The J call could be wrong; TRBJ2-5 is a better fit for the DNA end. Germline CDR1 MNHEY, CDR2 SMNVEV (reference sequence). The CDR3 has 14 residues. DNA for the CDR3: TGTGCCAGCAGCCGATCCGGGTCCGCCAAGACCCAGTACTTC. Protein sequence: CASSRSGSAKTQYF.

This clonotype has just a few counts. This chain uses TRBV5-8 with TRBJ2-5, with D possibly matching TRBD2 (7 bases). V was clipped by 5 bases and J by 4 bases, with 24 bases between them. The length of the CDR3 is 17 residues. CDR1 and CDR2 from the germline V gene are SGHTS and YDEGEE. The CDR3 nucleotides are TGTGCCAGCAGTGCGGGGGCCCTGCTAGCTGGAGCAGAGACCCAGTACTTC. Its protein is CASSAGALLAGAETQYF.

The genes are TRBV20-1 and TRBJ2-7, with a tentative D call TRBD2 (5 bases). The V and J ends lost 6 bases and 3 bases respectively, with 15 bases between them. Looked up from germline, CDR1 is DFQATT and CDR2 is SNEGSKA (reference sequence). The CDR3 loop spans 13 amino acids. The CDR3 DNA follows: TGCAGTGCGGACGGGGTAGACCGCTACGAGCAGTACTTC. Its translation: CSADGVDRYEQYF.